This TCR beta chain was identified in a study of CD8 T cells in Susac syndrome. The CDR3 totals 13 residues. The V gene's germline CDR1 is SGDLS and CDR2 YYNGEE. Trimming removed 0 bases from V and 8 bases from J, with 11 bases in between. Reverse transcription used about 0.45 to 1 ug RNA and random hexamers. Across 54 Vbeta and 13 Jbeta, immunoSEQ multiplex PCR amplified TCR beta CDR3. One entry per CDR3 protein, called by TCRdb with MiXCR from the immunoSEQ multiplex PCR reads. The sample has about 200,000 distinct CDR3 sequences, 85% to 95% seen once; the top ten hold less than 0.11%. This TCR was recovered from a human donor in good health. The chain joins TRBV9 to TRBJ1-2; D gene unclear. The specimen was CD4+ T cells from PBMCs. CDR3 nucleotide sequence: TGTGCCAGCAGCGTAGCTAGGGAGGGAGGCTACACCTTC. Translating gives CASSVAREGGYTF.